The source of this T cell receptor (beta chain) is a study of identical twins. Study results and limitations: Out-of-frame beta sequences exhibited a weaker degree of excess twin sharing. Cross-sectional statistical analysis was relied on for the conclusions, without the same donors being followed. Abundant cord blood beta clonotypes carried fewer insertions; memory repertoires showed none. Excess low generation probability was seen in twin-shared out-of-frame alpha sequences.

In this sample, this clonotype turned up many times. Its antigen is currently unknown. TCRdb itself ran the 5' RACE reads through MiXCR, one entry per CDR3 protein. Among about 150,000 distinct CDR3 sequences listed, under 4.5% were seen once. The CDR3 is 12 residues long. V lost 5 bases and J 7 bases, leaving 15 bases between the germline ends. CDR1 is DFQATT and CDR2 is SNEGSKA in the germline V gene (reference sequence). The source is a young man in good health. Sequenced sample: memory T cells sorted from blood. V gene TRBV20-1 combines with J gene TRBJ2-7; perhaps TRBD2 as D (6 bases). The CDR3 reads CSAGGFQREQYF. The CDR3 DNA sequence: TGCAGTGCTGGGGGGTTTCAGAGGGAGCAGTACTTC.